This paragraph covers one T cell receptor (beta chain) sequence. This entry is derived from a study of T cell changes during pregnancy in multiple sclerosis. Only in-frame clones appear in the TCRdb table, and some are missing; sequencing was by immunoSEQ multiplex PCR. The profile shows tens of thousands of clones, around 92% of them singletons. CDR1 and CDR2 from the germline V gene are SGDLS and YYNGEE. This CDR3 region has 12 residues. V lost 2 bases to trimming and J lost 4 bases, with 6 bases between them. V gene TRBV9 combines with J gene TRBJ2-5; D is unresolved. The source was CD4+ T cells from peripheral blood mononuclear cells, collected after pregnancy. This receptor was taken from a female donor with multiple sclerosis, enrolled in a pregnancy study. CDR3 sequence: CASSVYGETQYF. Written as DNA, the CDR3 is TGTGCCAGCAGCGTTTACGGAGAGACCCAGTACTTC.